One T cell receptor beta chain is described in this entry. The repertoire was sequenced with immunoSEQ multiplex PCR; TCRdb's copy has only in-frame clones and lacks some. In the table there are some 32,000 clones, 65% to 75% of which are singletons. These data are taken from a study of STAT5B mutations in CD4+ large granular lymphocyte leukemia. The V and J ends lost 2 bases and 7 bases respectively, with 11 bases between them. The germline CDR1 and CDR2 sequences are MNHNY and SVGAGI (reference sequence). The CDR3 is 13 amino acids. The source of this sequence is a human donor in good health. This chain uses TRBV6-6 with TRBJ1-2, with D perhaps TRBD1 (6 bases). Sequencing was performed on CD4+ T cells from blood buffy coats. The CDR3 is CASSYQTQGGYTF. The DNA for the CDR3 is TGTGCCAGCAGTTACCAGACACAGGGTGGCTACACCTTC.